Following are 18 T cell receptor beta chains from one sample sequenced in a study of T-cell memory formation after mild COVID-19. TCRdb re-derived calls from the 5' RACE reads in MiXCR, one entry per CDR3 protein. The sample carries about 240,000 distinct CDR3 sequences, approximately 9% recorded once. The sequenced sample was PBMCs or a T cell subset sorted from them (not recorded which). These receptor sequences come from a man younger than 30 who had mild COVID-19 (a few samples of this study predate the infection). Cell type and time point are not known.

This clonotype was observed a few times. The chain recombines TRBV4-2 with TRBJ2-5; tentative D call: TRBD1 (5 bases). V was cut by 0 bases and J by 4 bases, with 9 bases left in between. This CDR3 is 14 amino acids long. Looked up from germline, CDR1 is LGHNA and CDR2 is YNFKEQ. In nucleotides, the CDR3 is TGTGCCAGCAGCCAAGACTGGGGCGGAGAGACCCAGTACTTC. It codes for CASSQDWGGETQYF.

This sequence joins TRBV5-1 and TRBJ1-2, with a weak D call TRBD1 (5 bases). CDR1 and CDR2 from the germline V gene are SGHRS and YFSETQ. The CDR3 sequence is 12 residues long. V was trimmed by 5 bases and J by 2 bases, leaving 7 bases between them. The CDR3 sequence is CASREGNYGYTF. The DNA for the CDR3 is TGCGCCAGCAGAGAGGGGAACTATGGCTACACCTTC. Full variable domain (remainder filled in from reference TRBV5-1 and TRBJ1-2): KAGVTQTPRYLIKTRGQQVTLSCSPISGHRSVSWYQQTPGQGLQFLFEYFSETQRNKGNFPGRFSGRQFSNSRSEMNVSTLELGDSALYLCASREGNYGYTFGSGTRLTVV.

The genes are TRBV29-1 and TRBJ1-3; D is ambiguous. CDR1 is SQVTM and CDR2 is ANQGSEA in the germline V gene. Trimming stripped 4 bases from V and 8 bases from J, with 12 bases between. This CDR3 is 12 amino acids long. CDR3 residues: CSVGPGHDTIYF. The CDR3 nucleotides read TGCAGCGTTGGCCCAGGCCACGACACCATATATTTT. Complete variable domain (other parts from reference TRBV29-1 and TRBJ1-3): SAVISQKPSRDICQRGTSLTIQCQVDSQVTMMFWYRQQPGQSLTLIATANQGSEATYESGFVIDKFPISRPNLTFSTLTVSNMSPEDSSIYLCSVGPGHDTIYFGEGSWLTVV.

This clonotype was counted many times. Here the CDR3 DNA reads TGCGCCAGCAGCCTACAGGGGCCCCCGAACACTGAAGCTTTCTTT. This gives the protein CASSLQGPPNTEAFF. This sequence joins TRBV5-1 and TRBJ1-1; 7 bases line up with TRBD1. The V gene's germline CDR1 is SGHRS and CDR2 YFSETQ. V gave up 4 bases and J gave up 1 base; unmatched junction bases: 7. CDR3 size: 15 residues. Full variable domain (remainder filled in from reference TRBV5-1 and TRBJ1-1): KAGVTQTPRYLIKTRGQQVTLSCSPISGHRSVSWYQQTPGQGLQFLFEYFSETQRNKGNFPGRFSGRQFSNSRSEMNVSTLELGDSALYLCASSLQGPPNTEAFFGQGTRLTVV.

This clonotype was counted between two and nine times. V and J are TRBV20-1 and TRBJ1-6; TRBD1 aligns across 7 bases. The CDR3 runs 16 residues. Germline lookup yields CDR1 DFQATT and CDR2 SNEGSKA (reference sequence). Trimming at V came to 6 bases and at J to 6 bases, leaving 14 bases not matched to a gene. CDR3 in amino acids: CSAADRVSVRNSPLHF. As DNA, the CDR3 is TGCAGTGCAGCCGACAGGGTCTCTGTTCGTAATTCACCCCTCCACTTT.

The chain uses TRBV4-2 and TRBJ2-5, with 11 bases aligning to TRBD2. Germline CDR1 and CDR2: LGHNA and YNFKEQ. This CDR3 comprises 16 residues. After removal of 4 bases from V and 3 bases from J, the junction contained 7 bases not matched to a gene. DNA of the CDR3: TGTGCCAGCAGCCCTTCAACTAGCGGGGGAGAAGAGACCCAGTACTTC. Translation gives CASSPSTSGGEETQYF.

The chain carries TRBV7-9 and TRBJ2-1; the match to TRBD2 covers 14 bases. The CDR3 extends over 18 amino acids. The V segment lost 1 base and the J segment 6 bases; nucleotides outside the gene matches: 8. Germline CDR1 SEHNR, CDR2 FQNEAQ (reference sequence). CDR3 nucleotide sequence: TGTGCCAGCAGCTTAGTTCCCATCGGACTAGCGGGGGGCAATGAGCAGTTCTTC. Amino acid sequence: CASSLVPIGLAGGNEQFF.

The chain carries TRBV6-5 and TRBJ1-2, with TRBD1 matching over 9 bases. Trimming cost V 5 bases and J 4 bases; bases outside gene matches: 11. CDR3 length equals 16 residues. Germline-derived CDR1 and CDR2 are MNHEY and SVGAGI. The CDR3 DNA reads as TGTGCCAGCAGTGGAACAGGGGGCGCGAGGCTCTATGGCTACACCTTC. Residues: CASSGTGGARLYGYTF.

The sample holds a few counts of this clonotype. V gene TRBV12-3 or TRBV12-4 combines with J gene TRBJ2-1; no clear D. This CDR3 spans 13 amino acids. With 6 bases removed from V and 4 bases from J, the gap between germline ends came to 10 bases. In nucleotides, the CDR3 is TGTGCCAGCAGGTCCGGAACGTACAATGAGCAGTTCTTC. As protein: CASRSGTYNEQFF.

The V gene is TRBV12-3 or TRBV12-4, the J gene TRBJ1-1; TRBD1 might be the D (5 bases). Trimming removed 6 bases at V and 5 bases at J, with 10 bases between. The CDR3 is 12 amino acids. CDR3 DNA: TGTGCCAGCAGGGGGGTGGGGACTGAAGCTTTCTTT. This gives the protein CASRGVGTEAFF.

The genes are TRBV5-1 and TRBJ2-7; the match to TRBD2 covers 7 bases. The V gene end was trimmed by 4 bases and the J gene end by 5 bases; junction bases not matched to a gene: 12. Germline values: CDR1 SGHRS, CDR2 YFSETQ. The CDR3 is 15 residues long. This chain's CDR3 is CASSHRLAGRDEQYF. The CDR3 coding sequence is TGCGCCAGCAGCCACAGACTAGCCGGACGGGACGAGCAGTACTTC.

This sequence joins TRBV4-1 and TRBJ1-1, with 9 positions matching TRBD1. In germline, CDR1 is MGHRA, CDR2 YSYEKL. This CDR3 is 13 amino acids long. V was clipped by 5 bases and J by 6 bases; unmatched bases: 4. The CDR3 spells CASSGQGTSEAFF. CDR3 sequence (DNA): TGCGCCAGCAGCGGACAGGGGACTTCTGAAGCTTTCTTT.

The chain employs TRBV20-1 and TRBJ1-5; 8 bases map to TRBD1. Trimming took 6 bases from V and 4 from J; bases not matched to a gene: 8. The V gene's germline CDR1 is DFQATT and CDR2 SNEGSKA (reference sequence). The CDR3 is 14 residues long. The CDR3 DNA is TGCAGTGCAGCTGACAGGGGAGCAAATCAGCCCCAGCATTTT. This sequence encodes CSAADRGANQPQHF.

This clonotype was seen at least ten times. The gene calls are TRBV12-3 or TRBV12-4 and TRBJ1-1, with 7 bases identical to TRBD1. J gave up 4 bases and V 3 bases, and 2 bases lay outside the gene matches. The CDR3 consists of 13 residues. DNA of the CDR3: TGTGCCAGCAGTTTCGACAGGGCCACTGAAGCTTTCTTT. This gives the protein CASSFDRATEAFF.

This clonotype showed up many times. The rearrangement uses TRBV5-1 and TRBJ2-3; D uncertain. V was shortened by 4 bases and J by 2 bases, with 11 bases between the two germline ends. The CDR3 runs 14 residues. The V gene's germline CDR1 is SGHRS and CDR2 YFSETQ. The CDR3 nucleotides are TGCGCCAGCAGCCACACTGCGGACACAGATACGCAGTATTTT. Protein: CASSHTADTDTQYF.

This chain links TRBV11-2 with TRBJ2-1; D may be TRBD1 (6 bases). V was pared by 4 bases and J by 10 bases, with 17 bases between. The CDR3 loop spans 14 amino acids. The germline V gene has CDR1 SGHAT and CDR2 FQNNGV. The CDR3 DNA reads TGTGCCAGCAGCTGGAACAGGGTGGCTCAGGAGCAGTTCTTC. The encoded protein is CASSWNRVAQEQFF.

This clonotype was seen more than once but under ten times. The rearrangement joins TRBV11-3 to TRBJ2-4; TRBD1 matches 10 bases. Losses at the gene ends were 1 base for V and 3 bases for J; bases not matched to a gene: 15. Germline values: CDR1 SGHNT, CDR2 YENEEA. This CDR3 has 20 residues. CDR3 residues: CASSLVTRQGAVIVKNIQYF. The CDR3 DNA is TGTGCCAGCAGCTTAGTTACAAGACAGGGGGCGGTTATTGTCAAAAACATTCAGTACTTC.

The V call is TRBV7-2, the J call TRBJ2-5; D unclear. The germline V and J ends were trimmed by 5 bases and 5 bases, with 6 bases remaining between them. The germline CDR1 and CDR2 sequences are SGHTA and FQGNSA. The CDR3 contains 11 residues. CDR3: CASSTIETQYF. CDR3 DNA sequence: TGTGCCAGCAGCACAATCGAGACCCAGTACTTC.